The clone carrying this TCR beta chain was seen repeatedly, ten times or more. Its antigen is undetermined. The sample is drawn from a study of regulatory T cells in long-lasting Graves disease. Overall study results and limits: Under persistent disease, TRBV28, TRBJ1-2 and TRBJ2-5 were used preferentially.

Described time point: persistent/refractory GD, antithyroid drugs over 5 years with positive TRAb. The TCR library was made from RNA that had been extracted from PBMCs in TRIzol. Under American Thyroid Association guidelines, Graves' disease was diagnosed. CDR1 and CDR2 (germline): LNHNV, YYDKDF (reference sequence). V lost 0 bases to trimming and J lost 0 bases; unmatched junction nucleotides: 7. The CDR3 runs to 18 residues. With iRepertoire HTBI primers and Arm-PCR of CDR3 regions, TCR beta libraries were built. TCRdb re-analysed the multiplex PCR reads in MiXCR, keeping a single row per CDR3 protein. The sample consists of 600,000 to 800,000 distinct CDR3 sequences, approximately 29% of them appearing once.

The sequence derives from a female donor with Graves disease. This chain joins TRBV15 and TRBJ2-5; 10 bases are shared with TRBD2. The input for sequencing was peripheral blood mononuclear cells (PBMCs), taken when the disease was refractory, from a patient treated with antithyroid drugs. In DNA, the CDR3 is TGTGCCACCAGCAGAGATTTTAGTAGCGGGAGGTACCAAGAGACCCAGTACTTC. This translates into CATSRDFSSGRYQETQYF.